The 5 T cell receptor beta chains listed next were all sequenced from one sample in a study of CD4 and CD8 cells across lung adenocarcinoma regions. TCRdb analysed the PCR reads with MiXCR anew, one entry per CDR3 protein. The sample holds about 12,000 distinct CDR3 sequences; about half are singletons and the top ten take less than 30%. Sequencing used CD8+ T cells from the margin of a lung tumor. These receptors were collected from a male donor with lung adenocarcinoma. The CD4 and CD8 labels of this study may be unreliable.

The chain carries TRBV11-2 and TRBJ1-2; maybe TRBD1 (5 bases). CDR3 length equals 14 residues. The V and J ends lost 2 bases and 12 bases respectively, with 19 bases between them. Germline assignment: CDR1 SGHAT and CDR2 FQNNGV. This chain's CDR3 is CASSLQAGNYGDTF. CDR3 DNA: TGTGCCAGCAGCTTACAAGCAGGGAACTATGGAGACACCTTC. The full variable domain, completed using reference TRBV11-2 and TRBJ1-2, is EAGVAQSPRYKIIEKRQSVAFWCNPISGHATLYWYQQILGQGPKLLIQFQNNGVVDDSQLPKDRFSAERLKGVDSTLKIQPAKLEDSAVYLCASSLQAGNYGDTFGSGTRLTVV.

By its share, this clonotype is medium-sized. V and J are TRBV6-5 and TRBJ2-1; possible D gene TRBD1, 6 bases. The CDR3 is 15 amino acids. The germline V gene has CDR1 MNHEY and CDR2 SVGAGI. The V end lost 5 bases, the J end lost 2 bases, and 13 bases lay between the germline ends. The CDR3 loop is CASSTLEGAYNEQFF. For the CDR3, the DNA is TGTGCCAGCAGTACCTTAGAGGGGGCCTACAATGAGCAGTTCTTC.

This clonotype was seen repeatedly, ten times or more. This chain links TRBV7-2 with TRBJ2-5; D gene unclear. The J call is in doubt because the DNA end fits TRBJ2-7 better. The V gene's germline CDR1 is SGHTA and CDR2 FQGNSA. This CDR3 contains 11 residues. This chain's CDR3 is CASSNYDEQYF. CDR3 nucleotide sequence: TGTGCCAGCAGCAACTACGACGAGCAGTACTTC.

The CDR3 loop reads CASSQGLGIEQFF. DNA for the CDR3: TGTGCCAGCAGCCAGGGACTAGGGATTGAGCAGTTCTTC. This chain uses TRBV14 with TRBJ2-1; 8 bases are a match to TRBD2. The germline gives CDR1 SGHDN, CDR2 FVKESK. With 3 bases clipped from V and 9 bases from J, the junction kept 4 bases outside the gene matches. The CDR3 has 13 residues.

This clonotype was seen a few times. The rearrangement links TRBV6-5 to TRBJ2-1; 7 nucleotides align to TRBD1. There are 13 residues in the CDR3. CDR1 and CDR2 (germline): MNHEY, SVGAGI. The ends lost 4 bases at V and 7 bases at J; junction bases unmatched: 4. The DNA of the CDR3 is TGTGCCAGCAGTTCTGGGACAGAAAATGAGCAGTTCTTC. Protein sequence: CASSSGTENEQFF.